Shown below are 19 T cell receptor beta chains from a single sample sequenced in a study of OX40 agonist ivuxolimab in advanced cancers. The data were produced by immunoSEQ multiplex PCR, yet TCRdb's version contains in-frame clones alone and is incomplete. The sample consists of approximately 48,000 clones, 70% to 80% of them appearing once. The sequencing here drew on CD4+ or CD8+ T cells sorted from blood, taken in a trial of the OX40 agonist ivuxolimab. The receptors shown here come from an adult with an advanced solid tumor such as melanoma, head and neck, liver or kidney cancer.

This clone was counted a single time. The chain links TRBV6-6 to TRBJ1-5; 8 bases fit TRBD1. With 8 bases clipped from V and 6 bases from J, the junction kept 9 bases outside the gene matches. The V gene's germline CDR1 is MNHNY and CDR2 SVGAGI (reference sequence). The length of the CDR3 is 14 residues. In nucleotides, the CDR3 is TGTGCCAGCTGCCCAGGGGGCCCGTGTCAGCCCCAGCATTTT. It specifies CASCPGGPCQPQHF.

The rearrangement joins TRBV7-2 to TRBJ2-6; no clear D. Germline V lookup: CDR1 SGHTA, CDR2 FQGNSA. The CDR3 is 15 residues long. V was trimmed by 5 bases and J by 0 bases, leaving 8 bases between them. CDR3 protein: CASSPQVSGANVLTF. In nucleotides, the CDR3 is TGTGCCAGCAGCCCTCAGGTCTCTGGGGCCAACGTCCTGACTTTC.

V and J are TRBV11-2 and TRBJ2-1; D gene ambiguous. The CDR3 covers 15 residues. Germline V gene data show CDR1 as SGHAT and CDR2 as FQNNGV. Trimming removed 1 base from V and 4 bases from J, with 11 bases in between. CDR3 DNA sequence: TGTGCCAGCAGCTTAGTCGGTTCGGGTTACAATGAGCAGTTCTTC. Its protein is CASSLVGSGYNEQFF.

The chain uses TRBV28 and TRBJ1-5; D is unclear. There are 15 residues in the CDR3. Looked up from germline, CDR1 is MDHEN and CDR2 is SYDVKM. Deletions cut 2 bases from V and 2 bases from J, with 10 bases between. This chain's CDR3 is CASSLGGNRNQPQHF. The CDR3 nucleotides read TGTGCCAGCAGTTTAGGAGGGAATCGCAATCAGCCCCAGCATTTT. The variable domain in full, completed from reference TRBV28 and TRBJ1-5, reads DVKVTQSSRYLVKRTGEKVFLECVQDMDHENMFWYRQDPGLGLRLIYFSYDVKMKEKGDIPEGYSVSREKKERFSLILESASTNQTSMYLCASSLGGNRNQPQHFGDGTRLSIL.

This sequence joins TRBV28 and TRBJ1-2; D is unclear. This CDR3 spans 15 amino acids. Germline V CDR1 and CDR2: MDHEN, SYDVKM. Trimming removed 7 bases at V and 2 bases at J, with 17 bases between. The CDR3 DNA reads as TGTGCCAGCAAGGCAGCCCCTACCCTCAACTATGGCTACACCTTC. As protein: CASKAAPTLNYGYTF.

In DNA form, the CDR3 reads TGTGCCAGCAGCTTAACAGGTGCGAGGGCTTTCTTT. Translating it yields CASSLTGARAFF. The V call is TRBV7-9, the J call TRBJ1-1; perhaps TRBD1 as D (5 bases). The V end lost 2 bases, the J end lost 11 bases, and 12 bases lay between the germline ends. Germline loops: CDR1 SEHNR, CDR2 FQNEAQ (reference sequence). CDR3 length: 12 residues.

V usage is TRBV6-4 and J usage is TRBJ1-6; D gene uncertain. From germline, CDR1 is MRHNA and CDR2 SNTAGT. The CDR3 is 12 amino acids. Deletions cut 0 bases from V and 9 bases from J, with 3 bases between. CDR3 sequence: CASSDSGSPLHF. The CDR3 bases are TGTGCCAGCAGTGACTCCGGTTCACCCCTCCACTTT.

This chain links TRBV6-5 with TRBJ1-2; D unclear. With 6 bases removed from V and 0 bases from J, the gap between germline ends came to 8 bases. CDR3 length: 13 amino acids. Germline CDR1 is MNHEY and CDR2 is SVGAGI. The CDR3 bases are TGTGCCAGCAGGGAGGGCCCTAACTATGGCTACACCTTC. It codes for CASREGPNYGYTF.

This chain uses TRBV5-4 with TRBJ2-1; D is perhaps TRBD2 (5 bases). The CDR3 extends over 15 amino acids. Germline lookup yields CDR1 SGHNT and CDR2 YYREEE (reference sequence). V lost 1 base and J 5 bases, leaving 13 bases between the germline ends. Here the CDR3 DNA reads TGTGCCAGCAGCTTGCCGCCGCCGAGGGACAATGAGCAGTTCTTC. Protein: CASSLPPPRDNEQFF.

This sequence joins TRBV7-3 and TRBJ2-2; perhaps TRBD2 as D (6 bases). Germline lookup yields CDR1 SGHTA and CDR2 FQGTGA. V lost 1 base, J lost 3 bases, and 12 bases lay in between. There are 16 residues in the CDR3. The CDR3: CASSLNPGVDTGELFF. The CDR3 coding sequence is TGTGCCAGCAGCTTAAACCCGGGAGTCGACACCGGGGAGCTGTTTTTT.

This clone was seen once. The chain recombines TRBV5-1 with TRBJ2-7, with D maybe TRBD1 (6 bases). Germline values: CDR1 SGHRS, CDR2 YFSETQ. This CDR3 is 14 amino acids long. V was pared by 2 bases and J by 0 bases, with 9 bases between. Here the CDR3 DNA reads TGCGCCAGCAGCTTCCGGGACAACTCCTACGAGCAGTACTTC. Translated: CASSFRDNSYEQYF.

The CDR3 nucleotides read TGTGCCAGCAGTTTATCACTCTACAATGAGCAGTTCTTC. Its protein product is CASSLSLYNEQFF. The chain uses TRBV27 and TRBJ2-1, with no clear D. The germline V and J ends were trimmed by 0 bases and 3 bases, with 3 bases remaining between them. CDR1 and CDR2 (germline): MNHEY, SMNVEV (reference sequence). This CDR3 contains 13 residues.

J is TRBJ1-3 and V is TRBV7-8; D may be TRBD1 (6 bases). Germline CDR1 is SGHVS and CDR2 is FQNEAQ. CDR3 length equals 18 residues. V was clipped by 5 bases and J by 0 bases, with 20 bases between them. The CDR3 nucleotides are TGTGCCAGCAGCCCGGTCGGTTGGGGGCCCAACTCTGGAAACACCATATATTTT. Translating gives CASSPVGWGPNSGNTIYF.

This clone showed up just a few times. This rearrangement joins TRBV4-1 to TRBJ2-3, with 7 bases lining up with TRBD1. The germline gives CDR1 MGHRA, CDR2 YSYEKL. This CDR3 is built from 17 residues. J was trimmed by 3 bases and V by 1 base; bases with no gene match: 10. CDR3 residues: CASSQAGGPERTDTQYF. DNA for the CDR3: TGCGCCAGCAGCCAAGCAGGGGGACCCGAGAGGACAGATACGCAGTATTTT.

The genes are TRBV15 and TRBJ2-5; no clear D. CDR1 and CDR2 (germline): LNHNV, YYDKDF (reference sequence). Trimming pared 0 bases from V and 4 bases from J, leaving 3 bases between. This CDR3 has 12 amino acids. The CDR3 reads CATSREGETQYF. In DNA form, the CDR3 reads TGTGCCACCAGCAGAGAGGGAGAGACCCAGTACTTC.

The chain employs TRBV5-4 and TRBJ2-3; TRBD2 matches at 12 bases. Germline V CDR1 and CDR2: SGHNT, YYREEE (reference sequence). Trimming cost V 4 bases and J 6 bases; bases outside gene matches: 6. The CDR3 runs to 15 residues. This CDR3 reads CASSTLAGGADTQYF. In DNA, the CDR3 is TGTGCCAGCAGCACGCTAGCGGGGGGGGCGGATACGCAGTATTTT.

The chain uses TRBV7-2 and TRBJ2-5; 8 bases are shared with TRBD1. J lost 4 bases, V lost 2 bases, and 3 bases had no gene match. The germline CDR1 and CDR2 sequences are SGHTA and FQGNSA. This CDR3 has 14 residues. CDR3 sequence (DNA): TGTGCCAGCAGCTTACAGACAGGGGTAGAGACCCAGTACTTC. Residues: CASSLQTGVETQYF.

This clone was picked up a small number of times. V and J are TRBV6-6 and TRBJ2-3, with 8 bases fitting TRBD1. Germline V gene sequence: CDR1 MNHNY, CDR2 SVGAGI (reference sequence). V dropped 6 bases and J dropped 0; count of bases not matched to a gene: 2. The CDR3 has 14 residues. The CDR3 DNA is TGTGCCAGCAGCTGGACAGGGAGCACAGATACGCAGTATTTT. It yields the protein CASSWTGSTDTQYF.

The rearrangement links TRBV5-4 to TRBJ2-1, with D tentatively TRBD2 (6 bases). Between the trimmed V and J ends, which lost 0 bases and 6 bases, there was a span of 10 bases. The germline V gene encodes CDR1 SGHNT and CDR2 YYREEE (reference sequence). The CDR3 is 14 amino acids. CDR3 DNA sequence: TGTGCCAGCAGCTTGGGCGGGATGGGCAATGAGCAGTTCTTC. Its protein is CASSLGGMGNEQFF.